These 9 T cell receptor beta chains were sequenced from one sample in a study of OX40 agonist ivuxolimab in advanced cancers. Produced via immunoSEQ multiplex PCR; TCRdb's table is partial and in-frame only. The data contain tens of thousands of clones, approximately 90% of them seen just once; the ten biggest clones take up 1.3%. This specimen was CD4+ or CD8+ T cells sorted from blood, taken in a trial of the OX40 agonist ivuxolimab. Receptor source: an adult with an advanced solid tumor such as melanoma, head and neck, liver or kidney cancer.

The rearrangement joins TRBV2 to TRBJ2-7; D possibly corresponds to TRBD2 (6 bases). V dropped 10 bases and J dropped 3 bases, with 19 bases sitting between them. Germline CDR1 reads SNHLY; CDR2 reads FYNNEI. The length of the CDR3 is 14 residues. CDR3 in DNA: TGTGCCACTACCCAGGGAACCGGGGGCTACGAGCAGTACTTC. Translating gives CATTQGTGGYEQYF.

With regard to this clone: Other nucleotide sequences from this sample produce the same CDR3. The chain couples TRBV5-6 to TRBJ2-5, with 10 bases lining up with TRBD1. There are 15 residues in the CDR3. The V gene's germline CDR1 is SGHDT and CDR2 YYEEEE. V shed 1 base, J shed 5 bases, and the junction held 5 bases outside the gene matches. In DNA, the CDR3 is TGTGCCAGCAGCTTGTTGGGACAGGGGCAGGAGACCCAGTACTTC. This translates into CASSLLGQGQETQYF.

The chain's CDR3 is CASRNGGNYGYTF. As DNA, the CDR3 is TGTGCCAGCCGAAACGGAGGGAACTATGGCTACACCTTC. The genes are TRBV28 and TRBJ1-2; unclear D gene. In germline, CDR1 is MDHEN, CDR2 SYDVKM. The CDR3 is 13 residues long. Trimming removed 8 bases from V and 2 bases from J, with 12 bases in between.

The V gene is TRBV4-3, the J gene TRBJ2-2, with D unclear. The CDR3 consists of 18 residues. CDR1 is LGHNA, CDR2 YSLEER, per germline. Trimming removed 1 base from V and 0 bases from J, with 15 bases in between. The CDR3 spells CASSQGRPGGANTGELFF. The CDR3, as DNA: TGCGCCAGCAGCCAAGGGCGTCCGGGCGGCGCGAACACCGGGGAGCTGTTTTTT.

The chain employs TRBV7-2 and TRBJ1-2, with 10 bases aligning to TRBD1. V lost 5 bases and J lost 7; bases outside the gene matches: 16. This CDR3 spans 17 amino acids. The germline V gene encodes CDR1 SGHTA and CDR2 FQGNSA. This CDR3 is CASSTTPGTGALGGYTF. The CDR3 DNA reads TGTGCCAGCAGCACCACCCCCGGGACAGGGGCCCTCGGTGGCTACACCTTC.

The CDR3 nucleotides read TGTGCCAGCTCACAGACAGGGATGAAGAGCGAGCAGTACTTC. Its protein product is CASSQTGMKSEQYF. The chain links TRBV18 to TRBJ2-7, with 7 bases lining up with TRBD1. CDR3 length: 14 amino acids. The germline V gene encodes CDR1 KGHSH and CDR2 LQKENI. The V segment lost 4 bases and the J segment 6 bases; nucleotides outside the gene matches: 9. Drawing the rest from reference TRBV18 and TRBJ2-7, the complete variable domain is NAGVMQNPRHLVRRRGQEARLRCSPMKGHSHVYWYRQLPEEGLKFMVYLQKENIIDESGMPKERFSAEFPKEGPSILRIQQVVRGDSAAYFCASSQTGMKSEQYFGPGTRLTVT.

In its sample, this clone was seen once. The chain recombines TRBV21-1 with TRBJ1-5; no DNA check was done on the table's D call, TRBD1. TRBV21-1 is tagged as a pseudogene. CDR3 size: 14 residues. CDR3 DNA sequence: TGTGCCAGCAGCAAGTGTAGGGGCGGTCAGCCCCAGCATTTT. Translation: CASSKCRGGQPQHF.

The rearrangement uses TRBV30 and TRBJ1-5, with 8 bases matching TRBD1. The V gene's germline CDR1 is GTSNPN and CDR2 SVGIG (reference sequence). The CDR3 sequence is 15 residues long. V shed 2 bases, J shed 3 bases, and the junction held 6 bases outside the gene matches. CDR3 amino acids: CAWSPTGQANQPQHF. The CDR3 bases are TGTGCCTGGAGTCCCACGGGACAGGCCAATCAGCCCCAGCATTTT.

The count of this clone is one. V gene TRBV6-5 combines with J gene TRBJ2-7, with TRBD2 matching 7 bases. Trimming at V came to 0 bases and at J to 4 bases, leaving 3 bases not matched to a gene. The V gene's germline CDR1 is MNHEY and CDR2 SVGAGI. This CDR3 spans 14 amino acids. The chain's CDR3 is CASSYSGGGYEQYF. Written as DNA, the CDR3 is TGTGCCAGCAGTTACTCGGGGGGGGGTTACGAGCAGTACTTC.